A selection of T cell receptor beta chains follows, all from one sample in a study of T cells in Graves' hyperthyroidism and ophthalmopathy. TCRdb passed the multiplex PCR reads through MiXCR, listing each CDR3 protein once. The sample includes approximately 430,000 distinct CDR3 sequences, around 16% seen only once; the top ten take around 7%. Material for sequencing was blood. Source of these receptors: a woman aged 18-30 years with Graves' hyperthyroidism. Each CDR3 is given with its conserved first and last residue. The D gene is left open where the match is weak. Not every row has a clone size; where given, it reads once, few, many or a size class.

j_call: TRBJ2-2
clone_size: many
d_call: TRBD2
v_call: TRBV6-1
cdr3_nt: TGTGCCAGCAGCGGGGCTAGCGGGAGGAACACCGGGGAGCTGTTTTTT
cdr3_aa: CASSGASGRNTGELFF

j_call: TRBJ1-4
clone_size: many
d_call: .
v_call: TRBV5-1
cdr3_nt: TGCGCCAGCAGCTTGGCTTATCGGGGGGGAAATGAAAAACTGTTTTTT
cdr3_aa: CASSLAYRGGNEKLFF

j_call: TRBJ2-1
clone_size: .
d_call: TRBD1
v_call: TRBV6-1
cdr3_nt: TGTGCCAGCAGTCAGGGACAGTATGAGCAGTTCTTC
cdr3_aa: CASSQGQYEQFF

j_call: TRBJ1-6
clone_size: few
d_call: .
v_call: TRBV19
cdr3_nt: TGTGCCAGTAGTATAGGACAGAGACGATTATATAATTCACCCCTCCACTTT
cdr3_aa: CASSIGQRRLYNSPLHF

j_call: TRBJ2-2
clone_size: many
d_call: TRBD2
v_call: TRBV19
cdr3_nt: TGTGCCAGTAGTCTAAGACTAGCGGAGAGGTGGGGCACCGGGGAGCTGTTTTTT
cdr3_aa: CASSLRLAERWGTGELFF

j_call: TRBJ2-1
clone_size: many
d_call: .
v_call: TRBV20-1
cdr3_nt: TGCAGCGGCCCGGAGACTAGGTCAGACCATGAGCAGTTCTTC
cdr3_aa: CSGPETRSDHEQFF

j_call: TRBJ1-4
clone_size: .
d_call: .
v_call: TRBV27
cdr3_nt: TGTGCCAGCAGGAAAACCGGGGGGGGCGGAGGCTATAATGAAAAACTGTTTTTT
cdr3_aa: CASRKTGGGGGYNEKLFF

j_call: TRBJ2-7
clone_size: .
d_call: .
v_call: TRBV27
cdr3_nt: TGTGCCAGCAGTTTAGGCTCGGAGTACGAGCAGTACTTC
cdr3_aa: CASSLGSEYEQYF

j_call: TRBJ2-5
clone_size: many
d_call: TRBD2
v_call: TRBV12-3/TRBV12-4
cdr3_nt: TGTGCCAGCAGTTTTACACCGGGACTAGCGGGAGAAGAGACCCAGTACTTC
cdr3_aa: CASSFTPGLAGEETQYF

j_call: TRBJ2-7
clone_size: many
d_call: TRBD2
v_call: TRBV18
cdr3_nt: TGTGCCAGCTCACCTTCGACTAGCGGGAGAGTTCACGAGCAGTACTTC
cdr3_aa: CASSPSTSGRVHEQYF

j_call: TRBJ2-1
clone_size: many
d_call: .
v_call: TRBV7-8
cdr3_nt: TGTGCCAGCAGCCTGGGAGTATTCGATGAGCAGTTCTTC
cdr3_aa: CASSLGVFDEQFF

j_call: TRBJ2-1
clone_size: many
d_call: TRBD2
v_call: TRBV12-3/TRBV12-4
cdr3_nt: TGTGCCAGCAATGTGGGAGCGGGGAATGAGCAGTTCTTC
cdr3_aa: CASNVGAGNEQFF

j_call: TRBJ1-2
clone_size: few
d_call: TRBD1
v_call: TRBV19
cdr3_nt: TGTGCCAGTAGTATAAGGGGACAGGGTGTTGGTGGCTACACCTTC
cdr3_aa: CASSIRGQGVGGYTF

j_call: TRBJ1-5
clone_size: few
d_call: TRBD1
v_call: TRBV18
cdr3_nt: TGTGCCAGCTCACCGCAGGGACAGGGGGCTCTCGGTCAGCCCCAGCATTTT
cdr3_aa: CASSPQGQGALGQPQHF

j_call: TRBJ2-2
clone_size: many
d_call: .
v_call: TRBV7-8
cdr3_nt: TGTGCCAGCAGCCACAGGAGTCTCTCCGGGGAGCTGTTTTTT
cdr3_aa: CASSHRSLSGELFF

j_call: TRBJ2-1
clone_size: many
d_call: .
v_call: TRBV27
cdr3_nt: TGTGCCAGCAGTCTTGGGACCGACAATGAGCAGTTCTTC
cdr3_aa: CASSLGTDNEQFF

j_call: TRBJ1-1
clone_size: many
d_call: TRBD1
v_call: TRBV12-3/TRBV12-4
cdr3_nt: TGTGCCAGCAGCCCGACAGGGGGCTCAACTGAAGCTTTCTTT
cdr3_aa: CASSPTGGSTEAFF

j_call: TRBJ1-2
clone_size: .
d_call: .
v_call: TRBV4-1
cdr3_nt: TGCGCCAGCAGCAGTGGGGGCCCTGAAGGCTATGGCTACACCTTC
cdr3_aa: CASSSGGPEGYGYTF

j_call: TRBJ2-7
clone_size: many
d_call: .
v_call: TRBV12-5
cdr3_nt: TGTGCTAGTGGCCCCCTCGGACAGAAGACCTACGAGCAGTACTTC
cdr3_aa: CASGPLGQKTYEQYF

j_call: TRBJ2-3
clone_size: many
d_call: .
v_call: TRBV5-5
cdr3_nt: TGTGCCAGCAGCCACCGGGACCCGGTTCTTACAGATACGCAGTATTTT
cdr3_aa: CASSHRDPVLTDTQYF

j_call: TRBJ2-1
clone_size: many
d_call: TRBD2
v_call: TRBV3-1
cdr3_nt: TGTGCCAGCAGCCAACGCCCGACGGGACTAGCGTTGATTAGCTCCTACAATGAGCAGTTCTTC
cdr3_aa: CASSQRPTGLALISSYNEQFF

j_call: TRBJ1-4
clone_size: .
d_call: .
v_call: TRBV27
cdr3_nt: TGTGCCAGCAGTTCTAGTGAGGGTGAAAAACTGTTTTTT
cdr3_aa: CASSSSEGEKLFF

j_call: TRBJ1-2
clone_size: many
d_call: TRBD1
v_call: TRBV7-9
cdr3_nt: TGTGCCAGCAGCCCCCGGACAGGGGGCACAACTACCTATGGCTACACCTTC
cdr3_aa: CASSPRTGGTTTYGYTF

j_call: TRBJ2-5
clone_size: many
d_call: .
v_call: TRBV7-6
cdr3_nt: TGTGCCAGCAGCTCCACCGGAGAGACCCAGTACTTC
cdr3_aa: CASSSTGETQYF

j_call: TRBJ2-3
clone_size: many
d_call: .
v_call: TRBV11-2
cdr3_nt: TGTGCCAGCAGCGTCGATGGGGATACGCAGTATTTT
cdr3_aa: CASSVDGDTQYF

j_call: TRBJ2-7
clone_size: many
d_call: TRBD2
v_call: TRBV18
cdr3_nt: TGTGCCAGCTCACCACCAGGGAACGGGAGGTACGAGCAGTACTTC
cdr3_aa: CASSPPGNGRYEQYF

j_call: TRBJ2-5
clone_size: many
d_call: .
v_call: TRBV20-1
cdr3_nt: TGCAGTGCTGTACTGACAGGTCAAGAGACCCAGTACTTC
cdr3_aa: CSAVLTGQETQYF

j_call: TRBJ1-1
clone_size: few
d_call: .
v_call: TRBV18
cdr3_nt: TGTGCCGGCTCACCAAGACGGGATACACTGAACACTGAAGCTTTCTTT
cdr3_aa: CAGSPRRDTLNTEAFF

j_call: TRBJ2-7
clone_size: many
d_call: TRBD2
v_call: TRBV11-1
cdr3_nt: TGTGCCAGCAGCCTTCGACTAGCGGGAGGCTACGAGCAGTACTTC
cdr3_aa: CASSLRLAGGYEQYF

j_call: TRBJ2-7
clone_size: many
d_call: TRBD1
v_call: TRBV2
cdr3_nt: TGTGCCAGCAGTTCGGACAGGGACGGCGAGCAGTACTTC
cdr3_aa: CASSSDRDGEQYF

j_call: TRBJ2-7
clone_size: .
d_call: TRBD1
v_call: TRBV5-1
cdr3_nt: TGCGCCAGCAGCTTGGGACAGGACAGGGGCGAGCAGTACTTC
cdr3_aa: CASSLGQDRGEQYF

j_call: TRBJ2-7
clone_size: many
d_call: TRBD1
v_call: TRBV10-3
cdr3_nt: TGTGCCATCAGTGATCCGGGACAGTCCGGCCCCTACGAGCAGTACTTC
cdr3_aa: CAISDPGQSGPYEQYF

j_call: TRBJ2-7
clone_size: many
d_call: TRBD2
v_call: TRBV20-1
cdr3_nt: TGCAGTGCTAGAGGGGTCGGCGGGGGGATCTACGAGCAGTACTTC
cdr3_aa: CSARGVGGGIYEQYF

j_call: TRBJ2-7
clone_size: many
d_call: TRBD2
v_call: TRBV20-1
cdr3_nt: TGCAGTGCTCATTCCGGGACTAGCGGGACTGACGAGCAGTACTTC
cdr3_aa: CSAHSGTSGTDEQYF

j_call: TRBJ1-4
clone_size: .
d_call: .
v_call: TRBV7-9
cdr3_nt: TGTGCCAGCAGCTACTGGGACACCCATGAAAAACTGTTTTTT
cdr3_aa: CASSYWDTHEKLFF

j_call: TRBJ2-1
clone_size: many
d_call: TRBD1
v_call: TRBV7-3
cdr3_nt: TGTGCCAGCAGCTTAGTCCCCCAGGGGGCAAGTGAGCAGTTCTTC
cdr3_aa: CASSLVPQGASEQFF

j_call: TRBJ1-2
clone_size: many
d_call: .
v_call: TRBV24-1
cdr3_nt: TGTGCCACCAGTGATCGAACTGGGAGCTATGGCTACACCTTC
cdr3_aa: CATSDRTGSYGYTF

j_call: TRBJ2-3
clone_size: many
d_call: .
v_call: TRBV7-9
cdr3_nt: TGTGCCAGCAGCTTATACAGAAGCCCCACAGATACGCAGTATTTT
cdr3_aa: CASSLYRSPTDTQYF

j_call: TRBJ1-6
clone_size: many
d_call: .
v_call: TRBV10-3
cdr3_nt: TGTGCCATCAGTGACTTACAACCCAATTCACCCCTCCACTTT
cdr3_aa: CAISDLQPNSPLHF

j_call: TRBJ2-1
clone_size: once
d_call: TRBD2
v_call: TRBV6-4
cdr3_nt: TGTGCCAGCAGTGAGGCGGGAGGTTTAAATGAGCAGTTCTTC
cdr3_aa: CASSEAGGLNEQFF

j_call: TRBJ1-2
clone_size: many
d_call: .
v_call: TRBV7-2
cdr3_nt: TGTGCCAGCAGCCCCCCCGCGCGGGGGGGTGGCTACACCTTC
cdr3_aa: CASSPPARGGGYTF

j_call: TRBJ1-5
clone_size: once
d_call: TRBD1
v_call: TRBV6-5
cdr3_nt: TGTGCCAGCAGTTACTCAACAGGGGGCCTGGGCCAGCCCCAGCATTTT
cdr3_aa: CASSYSTGGLGQPQHF

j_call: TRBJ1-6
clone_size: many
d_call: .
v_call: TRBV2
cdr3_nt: TGTGCCAGCAGTGTTTCCCCCGGGAGGGATCTCCACTTT
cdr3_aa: CASSVSPGRDLHF

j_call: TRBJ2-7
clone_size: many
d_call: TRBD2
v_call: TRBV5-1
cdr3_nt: TGCGCCAGCAGCTTAGCCGGGACTAGCGGGACGAGCTCCTACGAGCAGTACTTC
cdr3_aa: CASSLAGTSGTSSYEQYF

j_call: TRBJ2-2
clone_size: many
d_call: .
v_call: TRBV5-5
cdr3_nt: TGTGCCAGCAGCTTGGCCCCAAACACCGGGGAGCTGTTTTTT
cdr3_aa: CASSLAPNTGELFF